The 16 T cell receptor beta chains below were found in one sample sequenced in a study of blood T cell repertoires in COVID-19. Data came from immunoSEQ multiplex PCR; TCRdb stores just in-frame clones and leaves some out. The table records about 430,000 clones, roughly 90% of them present only once. Source material: PBMCs or T cells enriched from blood (not recorded which). These receptors originate from a woman aged 18-30 years who had been exposed to COVID-19.

In this sample, this clone turned up once. The chain combines TRBV5-1 with TRBJ2-3; maybe TRBD2 (6 bases). The CDR3 runs to 12 residues. Deletions cut 7 bases from V and 4 bases from J, with 10 bases between. Germline assignment: CDR1 SGHRS and CDR2 YFSETQ. As DNA, the CDR3 is TGCGCCAGCCGTAGGGAGGCAGATACGCAGTATTTT. It encodes CASRREADTQYF.

The V call is TRBV7-2, the J call TRBJ2-2; tentative D call: TRBD1 (6 bases). Trimming removed 0 bases at V and 7 bases at J, with 9 bases between. Germline V gene data show CDR1 as SGHTA and CDR2 as FQGNSA. CDR3 size: 14 residues. CDR3 amino acids: CASSLAGAYGELFF. DNA of the CDR3: TGTGCCAGCAGCTTAGCGGGGGCCTACGGGGAGCTGTTTTTT.

V is TRBV13 and J is TRBJ1-2; TRBD1 matches at 8 bases. The CDR3 loop spans 15 amino acids. Germline trimming cut 4 bases from V and 1 base from J; bases unmatched to any gene: 5. Per the germline V gene, CDR1 is PRHDT and CDR2 is FYEKMQ (reference sequence). CDR3 region: CASSSYRGVNYGYTF. The CDR3 DNA sequence: TGTGCCAGCAGCTCCTACAGGGGGGTTAACTATGGCTACACCTTC.

This chain connects TRBV6-5 to TRBJ2-7; the D is unclear. The CDR3 covers 12 residues. The V and J ends lost 5 bases and 3 bases respectively, with 8 bases between them. Germline values: CDR1 MNHEY, CDR2 SVGAGI. The DNA for the CDR3 is TGTGCCAGCAGTCTTCGGTACTACGAGCAGTACTTC. It is translated as CASSLRYYEQYF.

This clone was counted a single time. The chain joins TRBV19 to TRBJ2-2, with 8 positions matching TRBD2. Germline V gene lookup returns CDR1 LNHDA and CDR2 SQIVND (reference sequence). V gave up 6 bases and J gave up 6 bases; unmatched junction bases: 3. The CDR3 sequence is 13 residues long. The DNA for the CDR3 is TGTGCCAGTAGCCCGGGACTAGCCGGGGAGCTGTTTTTT. Residues: CASSPGLAGELFF.

The chain couples TRBV30 to TRBJ1-4, with 7 bases identical to TRBD1. The V segment lost 0 bases and the J segment 7 bases; nucleotides outside the gene matches: 2. In germline, CDR1 is GTSNPN, CDR2 SVGIG (reference sequence). The CDR3 consists of 13 residues. The CDR3 DNA sequence: TGTGCCTGGAGTGTGGCAGGGGGTGAAAAACTGTTTTTT. Translating it yields CAWSVAGGEKLFF.

The chain carries TRBV5-1 and TRBJ2-7; 8 nucleotides line up with TRBD1. Germline CDR1 and CDR2: SGHRS and YFSETQ. CDR3 length: 19 amino acids. After removal of 0 bases from V and 1 base from J, the junction contained 15 bases not matched to a gene. DNA of the CDR3: TGCGCCAGCAGCTTGGCCGAGAACAAGGACAGGGCACGATCCTACGAGCAGTACTTC. Translated: CASSLAENKDRARSYEQYF. Full variable domain (missing parts from reference TRBV5-1 and TRBJ2-7): KAGVTQTPRYLIKTRGQQVTLSCSPISGHRSVSWYQQTPGQGLQFLFEYFSETQRNKGNFPGRFSGRQFSNSRSEMNVSTLELGDSALYLCASSLAENKDRARSYEQYFGPGTRLTVT.

The chain carries TRBV19 and TRBJ2-2, with D uncertain. This CDR3 has 14 residues. Trimming removed 7 bases at V and 2 bases at J, with 11 bases between. Per the germline V gene, CDR1 is LNHDA and CDR2 is SQIVND (reference sequence). The CDR3 region has the DNA TGTGCCAGTAAAGTGCAGGTTAACACCGGGGAGCTGTTTTTT. It codes for CASKVQVNTGELFF.

The CDR3 coding sequence is TGTGCCAGCAGCTTAGTAACCCGTGGGGCGGCCAGATCGAGCGATGAGCAGTTCTTC. It yields the protein CASSLVTRGAARSSDEQFF. This rearrangement joins TRBV7-8 to TRBJ2-1; D might be TRBD1 (5 bases). There are 19 residues in the CDR3. Germline CDR1 reads SGHVS; CDR2 reads FQNEAQ. The germline V and J ends were trimmed by 1 base and 8 bases, with 27 bases remaining between them. The full variable domain, with the rest looked up from reference TRBV7-8 and TRBJ2-1, is GAGVSQSPRYKVAKRGQDVALRCDPISGHVSLFWYQQALGQGPEFLTYFQNEAQLDKSGLPSDRFFAERPEGSVSTLKIQRTQQEDSAVYLCASSLVTRGAARSSDEQFFGPGTRLTVL.

The gene calls are TRBV28 and TRBJ1-4; tentatively, D is TRBD1 (5 bases). V was pared by 3 bases and J by 8 bases, with 13 bases between. CDR1 is MDHEN and CDR2 is SYDVKM in the germline V gene. The CDR3 runs 14 residues. CDR3 nucleotides: TGTGCCAGCAGTTTGCGCAGGGTCCAGGAAAAACTGTTTTTT. It translates to CASSLRRVQEKLFF.

The chain links TRBV28 to TRBJ1-5, with D perhaps TRBD1 (5 bases). This CDR3 contains 16 residues. V dropped 6 bases and J dropped 0 bases, with 15 bases sitting between them. CDR1 and CDR2 from the germline V gene are MDHEN and SYDVKM. CDR3 region: CASRGAARYSNQPQHF. Written as DNA, the CDR3 is TGTGCCAGCAGAGGGGCAGCCCGGTATAGCAATCAGCCCCAGCATTTT.

The genes are TRBV3-1 (or the pseudogene TRBV3-2) and TRBJ2-2; 10 nucleotides match TRBD2. V lost 0 bases to trimming and J lost 5 bases; unmatched junction nucleotides: 6. Germline loops: CDR1 LGHDT, CDR2 YNNKEL (reference sequence). The length of the CDR3 is 17 residues. The CDR3 region has the DNA TGTGCCAGCAGCCAAGATTGGCTAGCGGGAGAAACCGGGGAGCTGTTTTTT. This codes for CASSQDWLAGETGELFF.

This clone was found once. The V call is TRBV7-8, the J call TRBJ2-7, with 10 positions matching TRBD2. The CDR3 is made up of 15 amino acids. The junction had 8 bases not matched to a gene; V was cut back by 6 bases and J by 3 bases. Germline-derived CDR1 and CDR2 are SGHVS and FQNEAQ. The CDR3: CASRQSSGSIYEQYF. CDR3 nucleotide sequence: TGTGCCAGCAGGCAATCTAGCGGGAGTATCTACGAGCAGTACTTC.

The V and J genes are TRBV29-1 and TRBJ1-2; D remains ambiguous. Trimming took 5 bases from V and 6 from J, leaving 19 bases between them. The CDR3 has 14 residues. Germline V gives CDR1 SQVTM, CDR2 ANQGSEA. For the CDR3, the DNA is TGCAGCGTTCCTAAGGGAACCGGGATCAATGGCTACACCTTC. This sequence encodes CSVPKGTGINGYTF.

This rearrangement joins TRBV28 to TRBJ1-1; D is unclear. Germline assignment: CDR1 MDHEN and CDR2 SYDVKM. The CDR3 loop spans 15 amino acids. Trimming cost V 1 base and J 1 base, with 10 bases left between them. In nucleotides, the CDR3 is TGTGCCAGCAGTTTATATGGCCCCTCGAACACTGAAGCTTTCTTT. Protein: CASSLYGPSNTEAFF.

The chain links TRBV5-1 to TRBJ2-1, with TRBD2 matching over 7 bases. After removal of 0 bases from V and 5 bases from J, the junction contained 8 bases not matched to a gene. The CDR3 contains 16 residues. Germline V gives CDR1 SGHRS, CDR2 YFSETQ. In DNA, the CDR3 is TGCGCCAGCAGCTTGGGCTCTAGCGGAACCCACAATGAGCAGTTCTTC. This translates into CASSLGSSGTHNEQFF.